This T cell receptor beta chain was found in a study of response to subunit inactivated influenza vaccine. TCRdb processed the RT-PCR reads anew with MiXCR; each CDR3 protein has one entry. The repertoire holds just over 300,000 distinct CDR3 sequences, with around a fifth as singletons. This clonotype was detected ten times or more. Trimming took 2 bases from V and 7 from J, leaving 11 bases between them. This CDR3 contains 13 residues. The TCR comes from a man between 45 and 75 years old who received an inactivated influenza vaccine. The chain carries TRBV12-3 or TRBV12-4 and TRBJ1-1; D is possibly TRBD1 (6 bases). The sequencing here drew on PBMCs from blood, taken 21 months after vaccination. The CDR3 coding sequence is TGTGCCAGCAGTTTATCGGGGGCCTTTGAAGCTTTCTTT. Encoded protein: CASSLSGAFEAFF.